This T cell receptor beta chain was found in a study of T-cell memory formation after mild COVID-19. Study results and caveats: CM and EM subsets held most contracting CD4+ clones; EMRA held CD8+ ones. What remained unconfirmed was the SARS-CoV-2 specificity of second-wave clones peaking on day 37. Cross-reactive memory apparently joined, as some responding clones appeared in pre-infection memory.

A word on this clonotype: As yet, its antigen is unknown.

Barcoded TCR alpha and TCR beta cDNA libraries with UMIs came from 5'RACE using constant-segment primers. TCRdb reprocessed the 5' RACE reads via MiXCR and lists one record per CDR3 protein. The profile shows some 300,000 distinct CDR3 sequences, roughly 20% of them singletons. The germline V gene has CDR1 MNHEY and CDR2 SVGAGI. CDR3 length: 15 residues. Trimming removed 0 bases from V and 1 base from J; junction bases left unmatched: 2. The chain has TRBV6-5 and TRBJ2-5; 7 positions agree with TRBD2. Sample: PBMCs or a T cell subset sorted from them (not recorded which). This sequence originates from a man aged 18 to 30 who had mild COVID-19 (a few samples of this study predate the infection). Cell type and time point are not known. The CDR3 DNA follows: TGTGCCAGCAGTTACTCCGGGGGGACCCAAGAGACCCAGTACTTC. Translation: CASSYSGGTQETQYF.